Sequencing of this T cell receptor (beta chain) was carried out in a study of technical replicates of blood from several donors. Assay: immunoSEQ multiplex PCR; the TCRdb copy retains only in-frame clones and omits some. The sample lists 12,000 or so clones, roughly 93% seen once, with over 6.5% in the top ten. This CDR3 comprises 16 residues. Germline V gene data show CDR1 as SEHNR and CDR2 as FQNEAQ (reference sequence). V lost 5 bases, J lost 1 base, and 10 bases stayed unmatched. This clone has a single count. The sequence came from a human donor in good health. The chain uses TRBV7-9 and TRBJ1-1, with 7 bases identical to TRBD1. Sequenced sample: PBMCs. CDR3 residues: CASSLLPTGRNTEAFF. Here the CDR3 DNA reads TGTGCCAGCAGCCTCCTTCCGACAGGGAGGAACACTGAAGCTTTCTTT.